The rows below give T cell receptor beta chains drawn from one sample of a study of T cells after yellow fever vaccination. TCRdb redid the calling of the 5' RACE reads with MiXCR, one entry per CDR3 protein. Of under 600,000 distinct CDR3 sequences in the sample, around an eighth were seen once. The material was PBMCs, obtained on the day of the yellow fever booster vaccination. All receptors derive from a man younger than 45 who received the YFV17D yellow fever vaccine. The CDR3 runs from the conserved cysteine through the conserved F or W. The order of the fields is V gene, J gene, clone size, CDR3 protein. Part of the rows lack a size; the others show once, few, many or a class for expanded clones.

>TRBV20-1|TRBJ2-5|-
CSASPPTGGRKTQYF
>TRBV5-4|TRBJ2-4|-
CASSGLAENIQYF
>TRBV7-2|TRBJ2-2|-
CASSLRGLAGTTGELFF
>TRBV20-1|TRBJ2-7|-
CSARDGVASSYEQYF
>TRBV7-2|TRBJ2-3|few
CASSFRSGSTDTQYF
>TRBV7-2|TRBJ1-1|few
CASRPGGGPAFF
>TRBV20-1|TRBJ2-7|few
CRAGTSSYEQYF
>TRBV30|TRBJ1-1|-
CAWRTSPATAFF
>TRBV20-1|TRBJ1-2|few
CSARASRYGYTF
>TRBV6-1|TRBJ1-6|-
CASSRDLRVGLPLHF
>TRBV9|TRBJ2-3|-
CASSFSGTGTDTQYF
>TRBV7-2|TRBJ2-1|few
CASSLAMGTGRWDFEQFF
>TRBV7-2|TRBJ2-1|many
CASSLVRFGLFF
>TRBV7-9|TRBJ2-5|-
CASSLRAGVIETQYF
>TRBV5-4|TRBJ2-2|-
CASSLWGYTGELFF
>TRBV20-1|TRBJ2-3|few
CSAGAGRPDTQYF
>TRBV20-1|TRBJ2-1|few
CSGPRTSGANEQFF
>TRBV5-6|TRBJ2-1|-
CASSLPTSPAYNEQFF
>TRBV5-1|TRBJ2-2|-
CASTNEGGAATGELFF
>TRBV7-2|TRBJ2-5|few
CASSLARLAGGETQYF
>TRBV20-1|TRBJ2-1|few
CSARDGRGLSDEQFF
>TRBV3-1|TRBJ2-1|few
CASSPGSQGGDEQFF
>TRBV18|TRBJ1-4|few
CASSPPGGGRSEKLFF
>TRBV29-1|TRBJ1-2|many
CSAWDPGQTIYGYTF
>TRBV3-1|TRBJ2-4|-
CASSPRASGINIQYF
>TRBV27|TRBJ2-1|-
CASSPGTSGHLVKFF
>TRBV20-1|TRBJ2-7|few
CSAAWDRGLYEQYF
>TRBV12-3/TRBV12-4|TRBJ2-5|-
CASRPGTSGRETQYF
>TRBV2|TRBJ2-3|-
CASSRDSQYDTQYF
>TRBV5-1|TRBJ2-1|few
CASSASGGSYNEQFF
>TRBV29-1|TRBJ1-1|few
CSAIWTGRGKAFF
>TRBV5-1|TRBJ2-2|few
CASSVGGAQDTGELFF
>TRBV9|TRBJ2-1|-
CASSAPRFEQFF
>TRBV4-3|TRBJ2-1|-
CASSQETGWDLGEQFF
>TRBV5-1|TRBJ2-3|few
CASSLGPRQGTDTQYF
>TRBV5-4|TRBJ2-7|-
CASSTRDRTRYEQYF
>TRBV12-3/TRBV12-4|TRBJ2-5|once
CAISFPTGQEETQYF
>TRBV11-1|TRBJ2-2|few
CASSRDRGAGELFF
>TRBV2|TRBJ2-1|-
CASSGGRLAGTNNEQFF
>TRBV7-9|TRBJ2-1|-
CASSQLFDEQFF
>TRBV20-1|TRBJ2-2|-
CSARDRQLNTGELFF
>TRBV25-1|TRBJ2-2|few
CASRPPTGDTGELFF
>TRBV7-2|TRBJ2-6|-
CASSHRASGANVLTF
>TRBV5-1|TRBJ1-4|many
CASRLGGRATNEKLFF
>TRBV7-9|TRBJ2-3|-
CASSSSWEGRTQYF
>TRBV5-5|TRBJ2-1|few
CASSSPFTGTNEQFF
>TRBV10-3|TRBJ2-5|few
CAISEMQGGETQYF
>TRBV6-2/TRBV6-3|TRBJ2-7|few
CASTRTGTYEQYF
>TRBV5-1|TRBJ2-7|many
CASSQDRQDEQYF
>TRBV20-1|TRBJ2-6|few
CSAREGTSGANVLTF
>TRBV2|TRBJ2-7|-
CASSAQGGAYEQYF
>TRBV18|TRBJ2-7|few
CASSPPPTGSQEQYF
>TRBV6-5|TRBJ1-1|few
CASSYQPSMNTEAFF
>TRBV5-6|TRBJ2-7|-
CASSLRGLADVSYEQYF